Listed below are T cell receptor beta chains from one sample, sequenced in a study of graft-versus-host responses after intestinal transplantation. Assay used: immunoSEQ multiplex PCR; TCRdb lists only in-frame clones, some missing. Found here are 60,000 to 80,000 clones, less than 95% of them singletons; the top ten hold roughly 1.3%. No antigen has been identified for these receptors. The starting material was unstimulated CD8+ T cells sorted from spleen or lymph node cells, obtained before intestinal transplant. The receptors originated from a human donor who received an intestinal transplant. Both conserved end residues are part of each CDR3. Each record gives: V gene, CDR3 length, CDR3 protein.

V: TRBV9
length: 14
CDR3: CASSPGDFTYEQYF

V: TRBV6-1
length: 15
CDR3: CASNPDRVSNQPQHF

V: TRBV19
length: 17
CDR3: CASQGLGGGSGANVLTF

V: TRBV7-9
length: 15
CDR3: CASSWVGTGPYEQYF

V: TRBV5-1
length: 14
CDR3: CASSIETPTGELFF

V: TRBV7-3
length: 12
CDR3: CASSGGADTQYF

V: TRBV7-8
length: 16
CDR3: CASSPRSSGGSNEQFF

V: TRBV14
length: 15
CDR3: CASSPTGGTPYEQYF

V: TRBV6-5
length: 14
CDR3: CASSNLGGGNEQFF

V: TRBV6-4
length: 15
CDR3: CASSEGSGAQETQYF

V: TRBV13
length: 14
CDR3: CASSHERGSYEQYF

V: TRBV7-6
length: 15
CDR3: CASSLVPGPKETQYF

V: TRBV7-8
length: 13
CDR3: CASSFFYGTEAFF

V: TRBV29-1
length: 14
CDR3: CSARLAGGPDTQYF

V: TRBV2
length: 15
CDR3: CASSAGTDFNQPQHF

V: TRBV4-1
length: 14
CDR3: CASSTAGGGGGYTF

V: TRBV11-2
length: 13
CDR3: CASSWGTGFQQYF

V: TRBV4-2
length: 13
CDR3: CASSHSRGYEQYF

V: TRBV11-2
length: 16
CDR3: CASSSDRGYVADTQYF

V: TRBV29-1
length: 14
CDR3: CSVEGDRENTEAFF

V: TRBV27
length: 14
CDR3: CASSQTNLNTEAFF

V: TRBV4-2
length: 15
CDR3: CASSQGGETGYEQYF

V: TRBV19
length: 15
CDR3: CASSRREDINYGYTF

V: TRBV10-2
length: 14
CDR3: CASSATTGNTEAFF

V: TRBV29-1
length: 12
CDR3: CSVAGLSYEQYF

V: TRBV9
length: 11
CDR3: CASGGTGGYTF

V: TRBV5-4
length: 14
CDR3: CASSLLAGMDEQFF

V: TRBV4-1
length: 10
CDR3: CASGQEKLFF

V: TRBV10-3
length: 17
CDR3: CAISESAGTGNTGELFF

V: TRBV29-1
length: 15
CDR3: CSVEEWGVDFLRAFF

V: TRBV2
length: 16
CDR3: CASGGAGELKIYEQYF

V: TRBV7-6
length: 14
CDR3: CASSPSGPNNEQFF

V: TRBV6-5
length: 15
CDR3: CASLSGGYGTDTQYF

V: TRBV14
length: 13
CDR3: CASRYSGGPAQYF

V: TRBV7-8
length: 14
CDR3: CASSLAGTGEGYTF

V: TRBV7-6
length: 13
CDR3: CASSIGGYTEAFF

V: TRBV10-2
length: 16
CDR3: CASSTSAQGGNQPQHF

V: TRBV27
length: 16
CDR3: CASSWNSGGIWDTQYF

V: TRBV5-1
length: 15
CDR3: CASSLTGLANYGYTF

V: TRBV6-1
length: 15
CDR3: CASTRSGDSWEKLFF

V: TRBV7-9
length: 14
CDR3: CASSQGQGREKLFF

V: TRBV4-2
length: 11
CDR3: CASSQDGGYTF

V: TRBV19
length: 14
CDR3: CASSTGQGAYEQYF

V: TRBV5-5
length: 16
CDR3: CASSPWVRPRSEKLFF

V: TRBV19
length: 13
CDR3: CASRTGQINEQFF

V: TRBV15
length: 15
CDR3: CATSRLTGGDSPLHF

V: TRBV27
length: 14
CDR3: CASSPRGAFQPQHF

V: TRBV13
length: 13
CDR3: CASSPRGHYGYTF

V: TRBV6-5
length: 14
CDR3: CASSYAMGGQPQHF

V: TRBV5-1
length: 15
CDR3: CASSLHAPGDTEAFF

V: TRBV15
length: 13
CDR3: CATSRESERAAFF

V: TRBV4-2
length: 13
CDR3: CASSFGGGPEAFF

V: TRBV2
length: 14
CDR3: CASSPGIQEDTQYF

V: TRBV10-3
length: 16
CDR3: CAISPEEQGRGETQYF

V: TRBV5-1
length: 15
CDR3: CASSIGTAGSEKLFF

V: TRBV9
length: 15
CDR3: CASSARTGATGELFF

V: TRBV7-9
length: 17
CDR3: CASSQEAHPRNTGELFF

V: TRBV13
length: 14
CDR3: CASSRETGGYGYTF

V: TRBV27
length: 14
CDR3: CASSLGTGYNEQFF

V: TRBV9
length: 14
CDR3: CASSVGAGVGEQYF